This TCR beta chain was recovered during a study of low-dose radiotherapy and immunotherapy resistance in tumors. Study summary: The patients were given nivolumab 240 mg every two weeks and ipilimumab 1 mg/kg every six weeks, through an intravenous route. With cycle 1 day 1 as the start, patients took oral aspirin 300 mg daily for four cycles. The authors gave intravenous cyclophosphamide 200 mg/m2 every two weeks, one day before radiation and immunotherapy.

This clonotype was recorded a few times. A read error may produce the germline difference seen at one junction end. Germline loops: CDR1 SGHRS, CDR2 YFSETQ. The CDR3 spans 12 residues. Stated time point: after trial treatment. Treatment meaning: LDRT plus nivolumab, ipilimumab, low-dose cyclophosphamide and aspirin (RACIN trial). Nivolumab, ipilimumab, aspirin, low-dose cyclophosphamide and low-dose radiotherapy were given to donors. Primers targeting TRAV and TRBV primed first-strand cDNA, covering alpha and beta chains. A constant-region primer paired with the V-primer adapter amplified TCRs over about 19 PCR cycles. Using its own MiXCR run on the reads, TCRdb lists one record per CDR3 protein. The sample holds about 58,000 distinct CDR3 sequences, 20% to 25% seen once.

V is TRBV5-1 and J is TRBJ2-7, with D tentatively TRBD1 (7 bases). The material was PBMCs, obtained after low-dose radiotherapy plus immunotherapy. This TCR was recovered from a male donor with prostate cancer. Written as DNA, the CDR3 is TGCGCCAGCAGTCGACAGGGAGGCGAGCATTACTTC. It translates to CASSRQGGEHYF.